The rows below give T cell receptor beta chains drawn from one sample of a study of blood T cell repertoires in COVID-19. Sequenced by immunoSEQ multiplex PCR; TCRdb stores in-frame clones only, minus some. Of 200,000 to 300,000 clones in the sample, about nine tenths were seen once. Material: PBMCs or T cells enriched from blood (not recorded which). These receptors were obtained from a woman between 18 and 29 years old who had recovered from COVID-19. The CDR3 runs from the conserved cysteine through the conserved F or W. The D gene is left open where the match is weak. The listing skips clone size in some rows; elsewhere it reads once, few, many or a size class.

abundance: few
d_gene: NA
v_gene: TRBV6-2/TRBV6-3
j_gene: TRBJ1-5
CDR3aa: CASSSQHSNQPQHF
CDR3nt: TGTGCCAGCAGTTCCCAACATAGCAATCAGCCCCAGCATTTT

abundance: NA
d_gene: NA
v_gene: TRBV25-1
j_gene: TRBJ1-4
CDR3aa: CASSVSGVNEKLFF
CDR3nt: TGTGCCAGCAGTGTATCCGGGGTTAATGAAAAACTGTTTTTT

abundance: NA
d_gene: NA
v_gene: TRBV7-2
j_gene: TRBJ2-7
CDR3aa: CASSLYAPFEGGTYEQYF
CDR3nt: TGTGCCAGCAGCTTATACGCCCCTTTCGAGGGTGGGACCTACGAGCAGTACTTC

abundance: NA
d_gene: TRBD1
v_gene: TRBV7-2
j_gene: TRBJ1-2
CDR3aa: CASSFVPGTGGAGYGYTF
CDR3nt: TGTGCCAGCAGCTTTGTGCCCGGGACAGGGGGCGCTGGATATGGCTACACCTTC

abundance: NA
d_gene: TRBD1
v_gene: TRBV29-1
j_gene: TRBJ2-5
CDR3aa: CSVGQGEGETQYF
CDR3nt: TGCAGCGTCGGACAGGGGGAGGGAGAGACCCAGTACTTC

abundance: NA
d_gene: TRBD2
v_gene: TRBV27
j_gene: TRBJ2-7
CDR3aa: CASSLDGWGGYEQYF
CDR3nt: TGTGCCAGCAGTTTAGATGGATGGGGGGGCTACGAGCAGTACTTC

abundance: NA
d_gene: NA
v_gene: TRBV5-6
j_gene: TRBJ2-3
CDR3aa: CASSLPGDTQYF
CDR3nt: TGTGCCAGCAGCCTTCCGGGGGATACGCAGTATTTT

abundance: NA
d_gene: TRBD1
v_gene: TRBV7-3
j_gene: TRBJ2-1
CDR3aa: CASSLTGGGDEQFF
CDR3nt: TGTGCCAGCAGCTTGACAGGGGGAGGCGATGAGCAGTTCTTC

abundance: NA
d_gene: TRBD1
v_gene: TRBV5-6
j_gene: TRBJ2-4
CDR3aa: CASSRLTGTGSNIQYF
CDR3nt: TGTGCCAGCAGCCGACTCACCGGGACAGGGAGCAACATTCAGTACTTC

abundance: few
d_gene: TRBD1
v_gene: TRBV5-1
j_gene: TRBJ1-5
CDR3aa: CASSLGPQGAMVNQPQHF
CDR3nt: TGCGCCAGCAGCTTGGGACCACAGGGGGCGATGGTCAATCAGCCCCAGCATTTT

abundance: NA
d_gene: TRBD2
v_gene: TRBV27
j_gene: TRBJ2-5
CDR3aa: CASRSSGGLQETQYF
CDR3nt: TGTGCCAGCAGGTCTAGCGGGGGGCTCCAAGAGACCCAGTACTTC

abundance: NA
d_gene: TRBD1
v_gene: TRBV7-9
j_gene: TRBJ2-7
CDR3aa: CASSSDRGTYEQYF
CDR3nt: TGTGCCAGCAGCTCTGACAGGGGAACCTACGAGCAGTACTTC

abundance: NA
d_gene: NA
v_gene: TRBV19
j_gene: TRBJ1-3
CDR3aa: CASSSFPFEVDTIYF
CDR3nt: TGTGCCAGTAGCTCCTTCCCGTTCGAGGTGGACACCATATATTTT

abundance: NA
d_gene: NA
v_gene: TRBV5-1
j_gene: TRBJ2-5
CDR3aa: CASSSGDRREETQYF
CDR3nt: TGCGCCAGCAGCTCGGGGGACCGACGAGAGGAGACCCAGTACTTC

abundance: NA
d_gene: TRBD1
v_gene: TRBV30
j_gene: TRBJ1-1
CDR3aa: CAWSRDRGTEAFF
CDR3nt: TGTGCCTGGAGCAGGGACAGGGGTACTGAAGCTTTCTTT